This entry features one T cell receptor beta chain sequence. This clone is a singleton in its sample. It lacks a known antigen. No much larger clonotype is one base removed from it; base qualities were not supplied. The CDR3 goes from the cysteine to the phenylalanine over 14 residues. Here the CDR3 DNA is all that survives: 42 bases in frame from base 1. Based on the germline V gene, the CDR1 and CDR2 sequences are SNHLY and FYNNEI. Trimming removed 8 bases from V and 4 bases from J, leaving 17 bases between the germline ends. This sample is part of a study of cytomegalovirus exposure and HLA in healthy donors (dated by TCRdb to 2015 to 2018). Background for the entire study: According to an earlier analysis of a few hundred of the donors, about 190 million T cells yielded some 120 million unique TCR beta sequences and more than 250 Gb of sequence data. Rather than drawing on any new phenotypic data, the later analysis identified candidate immune exposures from TCR beta sequences and the way those sequences occurred across donors. A later analysis re-analyzed previously published TCR beta repertoires from 600 to 850 donors and added high-resolution HLA genotyping to study TCR occurrence patterns. Every repertoire in the discovery cohort had been generated on one and the same sequencing platform. Class I and class II HLA loci were covered by the typing at four-digit resolution. In addition to the first cohort of roughly 700 subjects, a separate validation cohort of around 110 different subjects was used. An earlier analysis of around 540 of the donors applied high-throughput TCR beta sequencing to assess whether each TCR beta V gene segment acted as functional or pseudogenic. Using immunosequencing, the study profiled T cell repertoires from fewer than 850 subjects and related those repertoires to cytomegalovirus serostatus. Typing coverage differed by locus: A, B, C, DRB1 and DQB1 were typed in about 629-640 donors, DQA1 in about 500, DPA1 in approximately 600, and DPB1 in 400 to 480. On average, about 240,000 unique TCR beta nucleotide sequences were sequenced per donor among 398 genotyped donors of the cohort, with around 19% of those sequences being non-productive. The aim of the study was to test whether cataloging public T cell receptors could identify signatures of past pathogen exposure. To predict cytomegalovirus infection status, the study brought together high-throughput TCR immunosequencing, statistical association of individual TCRs with disease status, and machine learning. Donor age, sex, ethnicity and CMV serostatus were compiled together with the repertoire data. Around 300 gigabases of sequencing data and tens of millions of unique TCR sequences were included in an early release covering about 620 HLA-typed donors. A handful of DR-DQ haplotypes were handled as single units for association and clustering because linkage in the cohort was strong. Genome-wide SNP genotypes for about 60% of the roughly 670 donors were used in a later genetic analysis, which treated that subset as a discovery cohort. Among the approximately 420 genotyped donors, under 90% belonged to the genetic ancestry cluster associated with self-reported Caucasian donors. What the study reported, not specific to this receptor: Because some donors lacked HLA typing at each locus, the association tests relied only on the typed subset. A later genetic analysis associated a missense DCLRE1C variant with V-gene and J-gene trimming of TCR beta chains, and an independent cohort replicated the association. In the study, about 150 TCR beta chains were listed as associated with cytomegalovirus. A few of the identified cytomegalovirus-associated TCR beta chains were confirmed in vitro to be specific for cytomegalovirus antigens. A later genetic analysis reported fewer N-insertions in productive TCRs among donors in an Asian-associated ancestry cluster than the approximately 700-donor mean. According to the authors, the approach could potentially be generalized to other disease states and immunological phenotypes. Immune exposure information for the cohort was limited to CMV serostatus. At a false discovery rate of 0.05, a later analysis linked 16,951 TCR beta sequences to specific HLA alleles. A later analysis found that HLA-associated TCR beta chains were more clonally expanded and had lower generation probabilities than equally common non-associated chains. A further reported finding was that TCR beta sequences accurately predicted the HLA-A and HLA-B alleles for most subjects in the first cohort. Most TCR sequences were observed very rarely across donors, whereas some public TCRs were present in many individuals. The classifier was reported to diagnose cytomegalovirus status with high specificity and sensitivity in both the original and validation cohorts. In an earlier analysis of roughly 560 of the donors, most TCR beta V segments were observed in productive rearrangements about 87% or about 30% of the time, broadly matching IMGT annotations. Because the 87-base-pair reads could not distinguish some IMGT-functional V segments, including TRBV6-2 and TRBV6-3, those segments were excluded. Linkage disequilibrium might explain the correlated functional status among segregating V segments, but an unknown experimental factor could not be ruled out. According to a later analysis, parvovirus B19, influenza, CMV and Epstein-Barr virus appeared linked to several top co-occurrence clusters. Assigning TCR associations to individual alleles was difficult when HLA alleles, especially DR and DQ, strongly co-occurred. Presence/absence analyses assumed roughly uniform sequencing depth across donors, an assumption that may not hold. This cohort had only TCR beta chains sequenced, and the lack of alpha or paired-chain data limited which features could be detected. Because counts were too low, roughly 16 rarely observed V segments, including chromosome 9 orphons, were excluded from the earlier analysis of a few hundred of the donors. Most CMV-associated TCR beta chains appeared to be HLA-restricted in a later analysis, and the HLA associations seemed to be driven largely by CMV exposure. The sequencing pipeline was judged likely to have produced a cluster of highly shared sequence variants as a technical artifact. In a later analysis, the rate of TCR association differed among HLA loci, with DRB1 alleles having the most associated TCRs and HLA-C alleles having the fewest.

Library creation used the immunoSEQ multiplex PCR assay. A mixture of 60 forward primers for TCR Vbeta segments and 13 reverse primers for TCR Jbeta segments was used in the multiplex PCR. Amplification of the CDR3 region of rearranged TCR beta genes was performed with a multiplex PCR assay on genomic DNA. On the Illumina HiSeq System, the amplified TCR beta libraries were sequenced as 87-base-pair reads. Per the original workflow: Across the 700 or so repertoires, a later analysis counted 80 million or so unique TCR beta chains, around 11 million of which were shared by at least two donors. Raw reads were error-corrected and collapsed into unique sequences with a nearest-neighbor algorithm that merged closely related sequences to remove PCR and sequencing errors. To assign V, D and J gene segments, CDR3 sequences were aligned to IMGT reference sequences. Each retained sequence needed at least a six-nucleotide match to both a V gene segment and a J gene segment. Rearrangements were called productive when the CDR3 lacked stop codons and stayed in frame with V and J; all others were non-productive. CDR3 was defined by IMGT convention, running from the second conserved V-encoded cysteine to the conserved J-encoded phenylalanine. Sequences without an unambiguous match to a single V gene segment were excluded from the earlier analysis of 450 to 750 of the donors. An earlier analysis of 587 of the donors classified V segments as functional when productive rearrangements were above 56.7% and as segregating when the standard deviation between donors was above 5%. A statistical classification framework was developed to diagnose cytomegalovirus status using the catalog of TCR beta chain sequences. In a later analysis, TCR nucleotide sequences were compared against IMGT/GENE-DB human TR gene sequences so that V and J genes could be assigned. In a later analysis, CDR3 sequences and most-parsimonious VDJ recombination scenarios were assigned using the TCRdist pipeline. In a later analysis, each TCR beta chain was defined by its CDR3 amino acid sequence together with its V-gene family, and reads lacking a unique V-gene family were excluded. As a way to deal with suspected cross-contamination and a sequencing artifact, a later analysis dropped 592 nucleotide sequences that were highly shared and had low generation probability. A later analysis calculated a clonal expansion index for each public chain from normalized within-repertoire ranks of inferred template counts. A later analysis computed generation probabilities with a VDJ recombination model fitted to out-of-frame rearrangements, and checked the results against IGoR. A later analysis scored TCR-TCR, TCR-HLA and TCR-CMV co-occurrence with hypergeometric tests, applying a repertoire-size bias correction to TCR pairs. To estimate false discovery rates, a later analysis permuted the HLA or CMV assignments 20 times. In a later analysis, co-occurring TCRs were grouped using DBSCAN, with TCRdist sequence similarity added in when clustering inside HLA-allele-positive subsets. For co-occurrence clustering, repertoires with fewer than 30,000 or more than 120,000 public chains were excluded, along with roughly 5 repertoires with anomalous nucleotide sharing. This is the immuneACCESS table as TCRdb keeps it, with only in-frame sequences that have V and J called. A part of the clones is gone; compared with another copy, unresolved V genes explain less than half, and the rest is unexplained. The D gene and trimming were derived from the DNA, and the V and J assignments and clone size from that table. The sample table contains about 120,000 clones; only one count was recorded for around 81% of them. The top ten hold more than 1% of the sample.

The cohort comprised around 690 healthy bone marrow donors. All cohort members were sampled while nominally healthy, although unrecorded immune exposures were likely present. The donor was CMV seronegative and belonged to the group of 350 or so seronegative cohort members. A peripheral blood sample was provided by each donor, and peripheral blood mononuclear cells were used for TCR beta sequencing. The Qiagen DNeasy Blood Extraction Kit was used to extract genomic DNA from the blood cell samples. What was sequenced was PBMCs. The sequence is built from TRBV2 and TRBJ1-1, with the identity of the D gene unclear. The source is a female donor in good health and CMV-seronegative. The DNA sequence reads TGTGCCAGCTCAAGGGAGATACAGAGCACTGAAGCTTTCTTT. It is translated as CASSREIQSTEAFF.